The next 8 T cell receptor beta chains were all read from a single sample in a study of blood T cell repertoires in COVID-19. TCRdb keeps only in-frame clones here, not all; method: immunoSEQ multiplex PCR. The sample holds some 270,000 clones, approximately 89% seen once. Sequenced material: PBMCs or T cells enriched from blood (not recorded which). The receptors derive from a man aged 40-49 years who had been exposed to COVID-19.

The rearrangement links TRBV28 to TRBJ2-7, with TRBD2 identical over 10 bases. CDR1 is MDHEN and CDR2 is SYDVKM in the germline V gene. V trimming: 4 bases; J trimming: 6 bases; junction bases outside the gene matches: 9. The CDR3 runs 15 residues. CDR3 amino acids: CASSSGASGSGEQYF. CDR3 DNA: TGTGCCAGCAGTTCAGGGGCTAGCGGGAGTGGCGAGCAGTACTTC.

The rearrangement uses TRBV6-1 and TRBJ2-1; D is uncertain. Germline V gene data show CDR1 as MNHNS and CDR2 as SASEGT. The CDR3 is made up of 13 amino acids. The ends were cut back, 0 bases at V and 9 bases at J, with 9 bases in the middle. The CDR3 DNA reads TGTGCCAGCAGTGAAGCGCTTTACGGTGAGCAGTTCTTC. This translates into CASSEALYGEQFF.

The chain's CDR3 is CASSYSGHFPTYEQYF. In nucleotides, the CDR3 is TGTGCCAGCAGTTACTCGGGACATTTTCCTACCTACGAGCAGTACTTC. This chain connects TRBV6-5 to TRBJ2-7; TRBD1 might be the D (6 bases). The CDR3 length is 16 residues. V shed 0 bases and J shed 2 bases, with 14 bases lying between them. The germline V gene has CDR1 MNHEY and CDR2 SVGAGI.

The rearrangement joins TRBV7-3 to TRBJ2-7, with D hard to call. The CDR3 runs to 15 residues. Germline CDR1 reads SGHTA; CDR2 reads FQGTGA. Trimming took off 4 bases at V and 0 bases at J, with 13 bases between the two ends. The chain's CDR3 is CASSSYKSSSYEQYF. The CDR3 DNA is TGTGCCAGCAGCTCCTATAAATCAAGCTCCTACGAGCAGTACTTC.

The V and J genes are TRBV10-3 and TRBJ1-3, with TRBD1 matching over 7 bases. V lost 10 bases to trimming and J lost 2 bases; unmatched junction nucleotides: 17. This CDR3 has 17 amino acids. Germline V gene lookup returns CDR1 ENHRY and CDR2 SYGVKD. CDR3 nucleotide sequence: TGTGCCACCAAAGTAATGGAGTTTGGGACAGCTGGAAACACCATATATTTT. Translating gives CATKVMEFGTAGNTIYF.

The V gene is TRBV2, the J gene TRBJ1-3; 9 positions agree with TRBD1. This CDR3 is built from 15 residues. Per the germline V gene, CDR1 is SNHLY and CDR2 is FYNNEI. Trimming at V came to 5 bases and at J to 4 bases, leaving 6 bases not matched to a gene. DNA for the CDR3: TGTGCCAGCAGTCTGGTAGGGACAGGGGGAAACACCATATATTTT. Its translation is CASSLVGTGGNTIYF.

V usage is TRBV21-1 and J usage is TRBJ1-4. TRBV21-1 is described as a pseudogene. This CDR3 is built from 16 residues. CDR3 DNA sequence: TGTGCCAGCAGCAGAAACGTTTTGACTGCCGATGAAAAACTGTTTTTT. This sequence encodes CASSRNVLTADEKLFF.

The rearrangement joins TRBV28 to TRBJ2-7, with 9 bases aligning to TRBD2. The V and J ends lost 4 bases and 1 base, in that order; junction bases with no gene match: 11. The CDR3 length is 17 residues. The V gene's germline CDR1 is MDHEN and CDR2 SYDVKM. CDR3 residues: CASSYRLAGEESYEQYF. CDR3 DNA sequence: TGTGCCAGCAGTTACCGATTAGCGGGAGAGGAGTCCTACGAGCAGTACTTC.